Listed here is a single TCR beta chain. Its specificity is unknown. The sample belongs to a study of beta chain features in type 1 diabetes. Each population that was sorted was more than 95% pure. Reverse transcription of all isolated RNA meant that expressed TCRB transcripts were sequenced. The average output of naive, central memory and regulatory T cell samples was approximately 3.6 million reads. Sequencing used immunoSEQ multiplex PCR; TCRdb keeps in-frame clones, though not all of them. Of about 240,000 clones in the sample, around 14% were seen once. Broader study findings: The study found moderately but significantly shorter TCRB CDR3s in all four CD4+ subsets of Type 1 diabetes patients. A possible short-template PCR bias applies equally to patients and controls. Sequencing of cDNA might inflate the share of cells that strongly express TCR.

V shed 8 bases, J shed 2 bases, and the junction held 9 bases outside the gene matches. The CDR3 consists of 14 residues. Looked up from germline, CDR1 is SGHRS and CDR2 is YFSETQ. This TCR derives from a man aged 25-40 years with type 1 diabetes. Sequences were obtained from naive CD4+ T cells from blood. This sequence joins TRBV5-1 and TRBJ2-7; 8 nucleotides match TRBD2. The DNA for the CDR3 is TGCGCCAGTTCATCCGGGAGGGCCACCTACGAGCAGTACTTC. It yields the protein CASSSGRATYEQYF.